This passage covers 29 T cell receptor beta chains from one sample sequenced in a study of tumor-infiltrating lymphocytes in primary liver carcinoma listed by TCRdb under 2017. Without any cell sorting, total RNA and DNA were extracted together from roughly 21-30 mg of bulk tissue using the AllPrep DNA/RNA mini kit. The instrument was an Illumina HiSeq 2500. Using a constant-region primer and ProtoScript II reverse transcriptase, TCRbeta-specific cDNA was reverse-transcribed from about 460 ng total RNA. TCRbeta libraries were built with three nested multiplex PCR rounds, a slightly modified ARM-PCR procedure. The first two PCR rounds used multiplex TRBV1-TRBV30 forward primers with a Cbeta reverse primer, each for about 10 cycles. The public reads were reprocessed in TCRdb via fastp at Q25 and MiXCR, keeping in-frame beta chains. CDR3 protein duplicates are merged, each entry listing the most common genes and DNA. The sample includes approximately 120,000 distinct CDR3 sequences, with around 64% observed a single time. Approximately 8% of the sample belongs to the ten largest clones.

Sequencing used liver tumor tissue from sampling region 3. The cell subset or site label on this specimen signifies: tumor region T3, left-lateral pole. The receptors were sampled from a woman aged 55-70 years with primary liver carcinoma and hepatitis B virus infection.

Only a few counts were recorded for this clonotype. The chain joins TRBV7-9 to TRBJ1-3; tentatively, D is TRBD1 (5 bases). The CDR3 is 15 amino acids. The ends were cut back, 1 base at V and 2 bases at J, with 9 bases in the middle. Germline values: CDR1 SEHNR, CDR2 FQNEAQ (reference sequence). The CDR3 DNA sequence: TGTGCCAGCAGCTTAGGCAGGGCGACTGGAAACACCATATATTTT. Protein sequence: CASSLGRATGNTIYF.

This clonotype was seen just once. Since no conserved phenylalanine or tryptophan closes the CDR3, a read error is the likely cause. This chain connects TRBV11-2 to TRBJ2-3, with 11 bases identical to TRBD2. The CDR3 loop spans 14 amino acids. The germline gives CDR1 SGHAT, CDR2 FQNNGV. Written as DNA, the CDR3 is TGCGCCAGCAGCTTAGAGTCTAGCGGGAGGTCACAGTATCTT. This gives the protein CASSLESSGRSQYL.

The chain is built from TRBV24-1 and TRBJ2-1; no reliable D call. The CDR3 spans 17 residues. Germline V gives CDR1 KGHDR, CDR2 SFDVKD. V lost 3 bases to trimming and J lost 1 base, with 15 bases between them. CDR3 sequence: CATSDLTPSLSYNEQFF. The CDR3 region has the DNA TGTGCCACCAGTGATCTGACTCCGAGTTTATCCTACAATGAGCAGTTCTTC.

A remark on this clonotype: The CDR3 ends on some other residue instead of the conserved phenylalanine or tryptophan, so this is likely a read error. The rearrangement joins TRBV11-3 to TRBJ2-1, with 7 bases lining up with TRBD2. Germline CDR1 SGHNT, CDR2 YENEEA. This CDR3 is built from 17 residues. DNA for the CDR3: TGTGCCAACAGCCTAGGTCGGGGGGAGTGGGGTGTCGATGTGCAGTTCTTG. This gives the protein CANSLGRGEWGVDVQFL.

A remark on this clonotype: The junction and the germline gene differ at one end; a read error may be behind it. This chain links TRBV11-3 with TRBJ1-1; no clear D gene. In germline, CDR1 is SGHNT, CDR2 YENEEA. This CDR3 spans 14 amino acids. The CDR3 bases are TGTGCCAGCAGCCATGACGGCTTGAATACTGTAGCTTTCTTT. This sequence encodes CASSHDGLNTVAFF.

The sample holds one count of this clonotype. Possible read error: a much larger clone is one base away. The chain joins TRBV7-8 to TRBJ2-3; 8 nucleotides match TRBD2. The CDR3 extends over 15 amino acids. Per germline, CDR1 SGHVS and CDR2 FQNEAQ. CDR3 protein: CARSSKRELSDTQYF. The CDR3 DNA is TGTGCCAGAAGCTCTAAGCGGGAGTTGTCAGATACGCAGTATTTT.

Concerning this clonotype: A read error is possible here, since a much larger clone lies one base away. This CDR3 is CTSSYLGASYGYTF. The CDR3 DNA sequence: TGTACCAGCAGTTACCTGGGGGCGAGCTATGGCTACACCTTC. The genes are TRBV6-5 and TRBJ1-2; a weak D match, TRBD1 (6 bases). The CDR3 loop spans 14 amino acids. Germline V lookup: CDR1 MNHEY, CDR2 SVGAGI.

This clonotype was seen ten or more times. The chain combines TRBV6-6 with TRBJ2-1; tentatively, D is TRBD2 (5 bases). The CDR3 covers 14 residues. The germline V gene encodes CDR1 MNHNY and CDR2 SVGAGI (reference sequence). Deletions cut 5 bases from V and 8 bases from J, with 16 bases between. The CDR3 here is CASSPGSIIDEQFF. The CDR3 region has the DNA TGTGCCAGCAGTCCGGGATCAATTATCGATGAGCAGTTCTTC.

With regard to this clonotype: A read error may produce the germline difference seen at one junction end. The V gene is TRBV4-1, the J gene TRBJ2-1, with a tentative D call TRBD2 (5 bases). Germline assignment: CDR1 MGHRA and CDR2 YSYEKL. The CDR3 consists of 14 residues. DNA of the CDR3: TGCGCCAGCATCCAAGTTTCTAGCCAATATGAGCAGATCTTC. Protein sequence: CASIQVSSQYEQIF.

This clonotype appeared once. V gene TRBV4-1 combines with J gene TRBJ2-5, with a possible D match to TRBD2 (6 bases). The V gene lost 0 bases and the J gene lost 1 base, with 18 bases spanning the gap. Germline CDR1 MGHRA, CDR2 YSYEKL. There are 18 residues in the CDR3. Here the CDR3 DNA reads TGCGCCAGCAGCCAAGATCTGGGCTGCGGGGCGGCCCAAGAGACCCAGTACTTC. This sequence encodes CASSQDLGCGAAQETQYF.

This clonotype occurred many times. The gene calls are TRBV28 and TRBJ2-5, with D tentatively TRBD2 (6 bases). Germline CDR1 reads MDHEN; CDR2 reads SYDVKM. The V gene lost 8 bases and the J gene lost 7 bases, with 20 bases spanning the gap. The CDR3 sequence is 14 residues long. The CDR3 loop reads CASGKHRDWGTQYF. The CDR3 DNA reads TGTGCCAGCGGAAAGCATCGGGACTGGGGGACCCAGTACTTC. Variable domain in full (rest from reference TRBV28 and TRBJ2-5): DVKVTQSSRYLVKRTGEKVFLECVQDMDHENMFWYRQDPGLGLRLIYFSYDVKMKEKGDIPEGYSVSREKKERFSLILESASTNQTSMYLCASGKHRDWGTQYFGPGTRLLVL.

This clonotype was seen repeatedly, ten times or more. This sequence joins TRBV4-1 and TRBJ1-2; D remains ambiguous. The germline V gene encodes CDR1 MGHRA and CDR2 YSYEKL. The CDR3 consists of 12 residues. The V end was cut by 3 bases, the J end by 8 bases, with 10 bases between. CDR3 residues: CASSHQTEGYTF. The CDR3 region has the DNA TGCGCCAGCAGCCACCAGACGGAAGGCTACACCTTC.

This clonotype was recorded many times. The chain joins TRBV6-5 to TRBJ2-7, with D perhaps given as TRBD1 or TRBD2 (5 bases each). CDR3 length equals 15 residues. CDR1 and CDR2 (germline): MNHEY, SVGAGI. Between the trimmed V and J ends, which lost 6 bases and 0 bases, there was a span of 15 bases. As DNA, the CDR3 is TGTGCCAGCAGCCCCCCCGGGGCCAGCTCCTACGAGCAGTACTTC. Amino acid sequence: CASSPPGASSYEQYF.

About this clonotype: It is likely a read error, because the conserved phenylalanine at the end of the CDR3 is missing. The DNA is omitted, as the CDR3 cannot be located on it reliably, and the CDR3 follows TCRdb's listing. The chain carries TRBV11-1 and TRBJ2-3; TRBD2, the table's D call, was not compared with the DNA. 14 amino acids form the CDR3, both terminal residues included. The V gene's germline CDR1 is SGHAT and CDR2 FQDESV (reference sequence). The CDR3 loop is CASSLRERAGESHL.

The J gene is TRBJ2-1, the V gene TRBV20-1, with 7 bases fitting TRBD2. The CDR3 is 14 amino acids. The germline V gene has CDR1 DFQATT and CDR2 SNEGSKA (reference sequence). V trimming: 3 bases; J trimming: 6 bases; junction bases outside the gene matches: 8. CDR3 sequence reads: CSASGLGVGNEQFF. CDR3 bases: TGCAGTGCTAGCGGACTAGGAGTGGGCAATGAGCAGTTCTTC.

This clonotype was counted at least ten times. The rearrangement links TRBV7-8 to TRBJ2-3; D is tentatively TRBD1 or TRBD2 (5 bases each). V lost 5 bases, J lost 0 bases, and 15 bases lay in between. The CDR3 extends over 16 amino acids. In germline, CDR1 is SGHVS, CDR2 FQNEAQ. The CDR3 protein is CASSTGGLSSTDTQYF. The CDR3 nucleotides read TGTGCCAGCAGCACAGGCGGGCTTTCTAGCACAGATACGCAGTATTTT.

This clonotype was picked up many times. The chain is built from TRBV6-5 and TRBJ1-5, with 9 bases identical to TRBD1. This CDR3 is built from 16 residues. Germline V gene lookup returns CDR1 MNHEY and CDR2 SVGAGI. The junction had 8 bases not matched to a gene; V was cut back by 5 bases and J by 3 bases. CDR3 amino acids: CASSRFGTGNNQPQHF. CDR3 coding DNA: TGTGCCAGCAGTAGATTCGGGACAGGGAACAATCAGCCCCAGCATTTT.

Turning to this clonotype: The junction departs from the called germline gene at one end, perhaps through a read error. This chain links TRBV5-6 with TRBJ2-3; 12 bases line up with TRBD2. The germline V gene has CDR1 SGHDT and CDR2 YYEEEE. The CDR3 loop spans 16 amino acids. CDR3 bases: TGTGCCAGCGGCAGACTAGCGGGAGTTAGCAAAGATACGCAGTATTTT. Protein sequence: CASGRLAGVSKDTQYF.

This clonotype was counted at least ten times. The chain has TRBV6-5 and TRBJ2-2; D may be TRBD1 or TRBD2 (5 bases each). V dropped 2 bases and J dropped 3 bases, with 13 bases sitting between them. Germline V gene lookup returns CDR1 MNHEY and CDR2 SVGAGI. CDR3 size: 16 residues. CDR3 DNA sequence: TGTGCCAGCAGTTACATAGGGACCACACACACCGGGGAGCTGTTTTTT. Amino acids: CASSYIGTTHTGELFF.

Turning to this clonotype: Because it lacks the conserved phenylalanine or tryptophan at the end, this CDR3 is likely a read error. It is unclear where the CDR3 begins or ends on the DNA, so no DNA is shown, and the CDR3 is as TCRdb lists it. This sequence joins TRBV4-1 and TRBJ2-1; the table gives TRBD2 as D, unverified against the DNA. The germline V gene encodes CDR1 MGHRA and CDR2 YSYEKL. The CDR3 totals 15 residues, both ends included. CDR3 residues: CASSQDSAGYLKQSL.

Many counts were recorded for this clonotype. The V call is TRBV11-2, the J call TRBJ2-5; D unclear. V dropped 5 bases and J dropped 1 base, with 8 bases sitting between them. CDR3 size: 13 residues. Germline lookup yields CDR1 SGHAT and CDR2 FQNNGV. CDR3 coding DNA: TGTGCCAGCAGCCTGACCACCCAAGAGACCCAGTACTTC. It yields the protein CASSLTTQETQYF.

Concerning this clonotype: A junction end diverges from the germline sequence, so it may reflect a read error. Written as DNA, the CDR3 is TGTGTCAGCAGCCTAAACCCATTAGGCACAGATACGCGGTATTTT. It encodes CVSSLNPLGTDTRYF. This sequence joins TRBV7-3 and TRBJ2-3; unclear D gene. Germline V gene lookup returns CDR1 SGHTA and CDR2 FQGTGA. The CDR3 runs to 15 residues.

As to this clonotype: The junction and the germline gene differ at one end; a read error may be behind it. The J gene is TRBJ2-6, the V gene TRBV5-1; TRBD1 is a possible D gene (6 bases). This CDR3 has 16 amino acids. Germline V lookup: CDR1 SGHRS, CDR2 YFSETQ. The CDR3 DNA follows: TGCGCCAGCAGCCTAGGACAGATCTCTAGGGCCAACGTCCTGACTTTC. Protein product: CASSLGQISRANVLTF.

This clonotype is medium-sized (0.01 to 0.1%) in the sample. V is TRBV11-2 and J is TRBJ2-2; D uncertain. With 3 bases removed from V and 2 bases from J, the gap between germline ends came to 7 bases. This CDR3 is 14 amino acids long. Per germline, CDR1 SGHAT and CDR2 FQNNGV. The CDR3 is CASSFSLNTGELFF. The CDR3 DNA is TGTGCCAGCAGCTTTTCGTTAAACACCGGGGAGCTGTTTTTT.

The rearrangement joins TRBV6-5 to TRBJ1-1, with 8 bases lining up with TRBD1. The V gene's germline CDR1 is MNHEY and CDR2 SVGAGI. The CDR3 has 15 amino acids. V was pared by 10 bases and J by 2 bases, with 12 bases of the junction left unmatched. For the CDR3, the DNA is TGTGCCAACAGCCGACCAGGGGGCGCTAACACTGAAGCTTTCTTT. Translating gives CANSRPGGANTEAFF.

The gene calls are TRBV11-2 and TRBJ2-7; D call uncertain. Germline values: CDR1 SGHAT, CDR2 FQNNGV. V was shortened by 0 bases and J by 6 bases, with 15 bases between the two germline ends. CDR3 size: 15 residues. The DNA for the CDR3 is TGTGCCAGCAGCTTAGAGGTCACATATGTCTCCGAGCAGTACTTC. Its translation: CASSLEVTYVSEQYF.

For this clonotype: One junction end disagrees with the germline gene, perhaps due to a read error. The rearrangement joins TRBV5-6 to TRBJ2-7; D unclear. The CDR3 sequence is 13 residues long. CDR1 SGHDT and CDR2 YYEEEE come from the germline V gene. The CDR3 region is CASSLGQQYGQYF. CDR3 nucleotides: TGTGCCAGCAGCTTGGGACAACAATACGGGCAGTACTTC.

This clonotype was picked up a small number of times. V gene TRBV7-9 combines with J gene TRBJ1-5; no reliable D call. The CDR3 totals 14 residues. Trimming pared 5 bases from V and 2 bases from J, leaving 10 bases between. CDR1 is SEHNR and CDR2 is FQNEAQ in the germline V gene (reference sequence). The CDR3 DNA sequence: TGTGCCAGCAGCCCTCCCGGGGGCAATCAGCCCCAGCATTTT. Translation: CASSPPGGNQPQHF.

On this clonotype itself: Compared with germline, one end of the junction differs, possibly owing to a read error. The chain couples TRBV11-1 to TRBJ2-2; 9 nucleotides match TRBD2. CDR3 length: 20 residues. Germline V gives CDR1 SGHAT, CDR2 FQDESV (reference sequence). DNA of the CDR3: TGTGCCAGCAGGCCAACCCCCGGGACTAGCTGCAGTACGAACACCGGGGAGCTGCTTTTT. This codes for CASRPTPGTSCSTNTGELLF.